This TCR beta chain was sequenced for a study of blood T cell repertoires in COVID-19. This clone was seen ten or more times. Enrollees, about 18 to 89 years old, lived in approximately 24 US areas. The assay was immunoSEQ multiplex PCR, and TCRdb's table has in-frame clones only and misses some. There are around 220,000 clones in the sample; about four fifths occur only once, and 6.8% lies in the top ten. In germline, CDR1 is LGHDT, CDR2 YNNKEL (reference sequence). V was shortened by 4 bases and J by 7 bases, with 17 bases between the two germline ends. The length of the CDR3 is 14 residues. Sequenced sample: PBMCs or T cells enriched from blood (not recorded which). The receptor was derived from a woman aged 40 to 50 who had recovered from COVID-19. The chain uses TRBV3-1 (or the pseudogene TRBV3-2) and TRBJ2-7; a weak D match, TRBD2 (6 bases). CDR3 nucleotide sequence: TGTGCCAGCAGCCTCCGGGACTCCCGTCGGGAGCAGTACTTC. It yields the protein CASSLRDSRREQYF.